Below, 27 T cell receptor beta chains from the same sample are listed, as sequenced in a study of blood T cell repertoires in COVID-19. Data came from immunoSEQ multiplex PCR; TCRdb stores just in-frame clones and leaves some out. The data hold a few hundred thousand clones, with 83% observed a single time. The specimen was peripheral blood. These TCRs come from a woman in her 50s with acute or convalescent COVID-19.

The rearrangement uses TRBV19 and TRBJ1-2, with 9 nucleotides matching TRBD1. CDR1 is LNHDA, CDR2 SQIVND, per germline (reference sequence). With V trimmed by 6 bases and J by 6 bases, 8 bases remained unmatched. The CDR3 length is 14 residues. CDR3 region: CASSRDREENGYTF. The CDR3, as DNA: TGTGCCAGTAGCCGGGACAGGGAGGAAAATGGCTACACCTTC.

The rearrangement joins TRBV2 to TRBJ1-5, with TRBD1 matching 9 bases. The CDR3 totals 15 residues. J lost 7 bases, V lost 6 bases, and 10 bases had no gene match. Germline V gene data show CDR1 as SNHLY and CDR2 as FYNNEI. As DNA, the CDR3 is TGTGCCAGCAGATCCACAGGGGGCGCAGGGCAGCCCCAGCATTTT. Translating gives CASRSTGGAGQPQHF.

The chain's CDR3 is CASSFRDRGGNQPQHF. CDR3 in DNA: TGTGCCAGCAGTTTCCGGGACAGGGGCGGCAATCAGCCCCAGCATTTT. V gene TRBV28 combines with J gene TRBJ1-5, with 10 nucleotides matching TRBD1. Germline V gene sequence: CDR1 MDHEN, CDR2 SYDVKM. Trimming took 3 bases from V and 2 from J; bases not matched to a gene: 4. This CDR3 region has 16 residues.

Comments on this clone: It may be a read error: a sequence one base away is much more abundant. V gene TRBV5-1 combines with J gene TRBJ1-1; D uncertain. Germline lookup yields CDR1 SGHRS and CDR2 YFSETQ. The CDR3 has 13 residues. V lost 0 bases and J lost 3, with 6 bases in between. The CDR3 DNA sequence: TGCGCCAGCAGCTTGGGGCAGTACACTGAAGCTTTCTTT. As protein: CASSLGQYTEAFF. The whole variable domain, filled in from reference TRBV5-1 and TRBJ1-1, reads KAGVTQTPRYLIKTRGQQVTLSCSPISGHRSVSWYQQTPGQGLQFLFEYFSETQRNKGNFPGRFSGRQFSNSRSEMNVSTLELGDSALYLCASSLGQYTEAFFGQGTRLTVV.

Points on this clone: It is unclear where the CDR3 begins or ends on the DNA, so no DNA is shown, and the CDR3 is as TCRdb lists it. The CDR3 here is CASSKKAWGQGTVEPSNTIYF. The rearrangement links TRBV21-1 to TRBJ1-3; the D call TRBD1 from the table was never checked on the DNA. TRBV21-1 has pseudogene status. From its first to its last residue, the CDR3 has 21 amino acids.

The gene calls are TRBV19 and TRBJ1-3; unclear D gene. Germline CDR1 LNHDA, CDR2 SQIVND (reference sequence). The CDR3 runs 15 residues. V lost 8 bases and J 0 bases, leaving 14 bases between the germline ends. For the CDR3, the DNA is TGTGCCAGTGGTGATTTGAGGGACTCTGGAAACACCATATATTTT. Its translation: CASGDLRDSGNTIYF.

This rearrangement joins TRBV6-5 to TRBJ1-1, with D tentatively TRBD1 (5 bases). The length of the CDR3 is 14 residues. Trimming removed 4 bases from V and 0 bases from J, with 9 bases in between. Germline V gives CDR1 MNHEY, CDR2 SVGAGI. This CDR3 is CASSSPQVNTEAFF. The CDR3 DNA reads as TGTGCCAGCAGTTCCCCACAGGTGAACACTGAAGCTTTCTTT.

The V call is TRBV27, the J call TRBJ1-2; TRBD1 matches 9 bases. V lost 6 bases and J lost 6; bases outside the gene matches: 11. The V gene's germline CDR1 is MNHEY and CDR2 SMNVEV (reference sequence). The CDR3 runs 15 residues. This CDR3 reads CASSVTGGAADGYTF. The CDR3 DNA reads TGTGCCAGCAGCGTAACAGGGGGCGCGGCGGATGGCTACACCTTC.

The rearrangement uses TRBV11-3 and TRBJ2-7; no clear D. The CDR3 runs 17 residues. CDR1 and CDR2 from the germline V gene are SGHNT and YENEEA. Trimming took off 4 bases at V and 2 bases at J, with 21 bases between the two ends. CDR3 residues: CASSSRLSFPDTYEQYF. CDR3 bases: TGTGCCAGCAGCTCGAGATTATCCTTTCCAGACACCTACGAGCAGTACTTC. The full variable domain, rest sourced from reference TRBV11-3 and TRBJ2-7, is EAGVVQSPRYKIIEKKQPVAFWCNPISGHNTLYWYLQNLGQGPELLIRYENEEAVDDSQLPKDRFSAERLKGVDSTLKIQPAELGDSAVYLCASSSRLSFPDTYEQYFGPGTRLTVT.

This rearrangement joins TRBV4-1 to TRBJ2-4, with D perhaps TRBD1 (6 bases). This CDR3 is 16 amino acids long. The germline gives CDR1 MGHRA, CDR2 YSYEKL. V was clipped by 2 bases and J by 4 bases, with 15 bases between them. This chain's CDR3 is CASSQPFLGAKNIQYF. The CDR3 region has the DNA TGCGCCAGCAGCCAACCTTTCTTGGGGGCTAAAAACATTCAGTACTTC.

The CDR3 DNA reads TGTGCCAGCACCCTGGGGGCGAGCTCCTACAATGAGCAGTTCTTC. Translating it yields CASTLGASSYNEQFF. The genes are TRBV28 and TRBJ2-1; D might be TRBD1 (6 bases). CDR1 is MDHEN, CDR2 SYDVKM, per germline. The CDR3 extends over 15 amino acids. Trimming cost V 7 bases and J 0 bases, with 13 bases left between them. Based on the CDR3 plus reference TRBV28 and TRBJ2-1, the full variable domain is DVKVTQSSRYLVKRTGEKVFLECVQDMDHENMFWYRQDPGLGLRLIYFSYDVKMKEKGDIPEGYSVSREKKERFSLILESASTNQTSMYLCASTLGASSYNEQFFGPGTRLTVL.

The V call is TRBV10-1, the J call TRBJ1-1; D is ambiguous. This CDR3 spans 16 amino acids. CDR1 and CDR2 (germline): WNHNN, SYGVQD (reference sequence). Trimming pared 1 base from V and 0 bases from J, leaving 12 bases between. In nucleotides, the CDR3 is TGCGCCAGCAGTGAGTTCCAGCTAGAAATGAACACTGAAGCTTTCTTT. The encoded protein is CASSEFQLEMNTEAFF.

The rearrangement uses TRBV7-9 and TRBJ2-5; TRBD2 agrees at 11 bases. The junction had 12 bases not matched to a gene; V was cut back by 5 bases and J by 4 bases. Germline V gene sequence: CDR1 SEHNR, CDR2 FQNEAQ (reference sequence). The CDR3 has 17 amino acids. The CDR3 loop reads CASSPNTGTSGGETQYF. The CDR3 bases are TGTGCCAGCAGCCCTAATACCGGGACTAGCGGAGGAGAGACCCAGTACTTC. Together with reference TRBV7-9 and TRBJ2-5, the CDR3 gives the full variable domain: DTGVSQNPRHKITKRGQNVTFRCDPISEHNRLYWYRQTLGQGPEFLTYFQNEAQLEKSRLLSDRFSAERPKGSFSTLEIQRTEQGDSAMYLCASSPNTGTSGGETQYFGPGTRLLVL.

This chain connects TRBV6-5 to TRBJ2-3; 9 bases match TRBD1. Trimming cost V 6 bases and J 4 bases; bases outside gene matches: 8. Germline-derived CDR1 and CDR2 are MNHEY and SVGAGI. This CDR3 has 15 residues. In DNA, the CDR3 is TGTGCCAGCAGGTCTGACAGGGGGAGAGCAGATACGCAGTATTTT. Residues: CASRSDRGRADTQYF.

Only a few counts were recorded for this clone. CDR3 bases: TGTGCCAGTAGTCCCCGGGACAGCTACCTGAGCTCCTACGAGCAGTACTTC. Protein sequence: CASSPRDSYLSSYEQYF. This chain connects TRBV19 to TRBJ2-7, with 7 bases aligning to TRBD1. CDR1 and CDR2 (germline): LNHDA, SQIVND (reference sequence). The J segment lost 0 bases and the V segment lost 5 bases, leaving 13 bases of the junction unmatched. The CDR3 is made up of 17 amino acids. The full variable domain, its missing parts supplied by reference TRBV19 and TRBJ2-7, is DGGITQSPKYLFRKEGQNVTLSCEQNLNHDAMYWYRQDPGQGLRLIYYSQIVNDFQKGDIAEGYSVSREKKESFPLTVTSAQKNPTAFYLCASSPRDSYLSSYEQYFGPGTRLTVT.

V and J are TRBV5-1 and TRBJ2-3, with 9 positions matching TRBD2. Per germline, CDR1 SGHRS and CDR2 YFSETQ. V lost 0 bases to trimming and J lost 2 bases; unmatched junction nucleotides: 10. The CDR3 length is 18 residues. CDR3 sequence reads: CASSLEGGRGGDTDTQYF. Written as DNA, the CDR3 is TGCGCCAGCAGCTTGGAGGGAGGACGCGGGGGGGACACAGATACGCAGTATTTT.

The gene calls are TRBV14 and TRBJ1-1, with a tentative D call TRBD1 (5 bases). V lost 4 bases to trimming and J lost 3 bases, with 12 bases between them. Germline-derived CDR1 and CDR2 are SGHDN and FVKESK. The CDR3 spans 14 residues. The CDR3 is CASSRGWGDTEAFF. CDR3 in DNA: TGTGCCAGCAGCCGAGGCTGGGGCGACACTGAAGCTTTCTTT. Together with reference TRBV14 and TRBJ1-1, the CDR3 gives the full variable domain: EAGVTQFPSHSVIEKGQTVTLRCDPISGHDNLYWYRRVMGKEIKFLLHFVKESKQDESGMPNNRFLAERTGGTYSTLKVQPAELEDSGVYFCASSRGWGDTEAFFGQGTRLTVV.

This sequence joins TRBV9 and TRBJ1-4; D not resolved. Trimming stripped 0 bases from V and 0 bases from J, with 9 bases between. The CDR3 totals 16 residues. Germline values: CDR1 SGDLS, CDR2 YYNGEE. The chain's CDR3 is CASSVGNSATNEKLFF. In nucleotides, the CDR3 is TGTGCCAGCAGCGTAGGGAACAGTGCAACTAATGAAAAACTGTTTTTT. The whole variable domain, remainder taken from reference TRBV9 and TRBJ1-4, is DSGVTQTPKHLITATGQRVTLRCSPRSGDLSVYWYQQSLDQGLQFLIQYYNGEERAKGNILERFSAQQFPDLHSELNLSSLELGDSALYFCASSVGNSATNEKLFFGSGTQLSVL.

The chain carries TRBV7-2 and TRBJ2-3; 7 nucleotides agree with TRBD1. Germline-derived CDR1 and CDR2 are SGHTA and FQGNSA. V shed 4 bases and J 0 bases; nucleotides not matched to a gene: 4. CDR3 size: 15 residues. The CDR3 nucleotides read TGTGCCAGCAGCTCGAACAGGGGAAGCACAGATACGCAGTATTTT. Its translation: CASSSNRGSTDTQYF.

This chain uses TRBV3-1 (or the pseudogene TRBV3-2) with TRBJ2-3; D gene ambiguous. V shed 6 bases and J shed 0 bases, with 13 bases lying between them. Looked up from germline, CDR1 is LGHDT and CDR2 is YNNKEL (reference sequence). This CDR3 is built from 15 residues. In nucleotides, the CDR3 is TGTGCCAGCAGTAGTGGCGGAGCTAGCACAGATACGCAGTATTTT. Its translation is CASSSGGASTDTQYF.

This sequence joins TRBV5-1 and TRBJ2-1, with 10 bases lining up with TRBD2. Per germline, CDR1 SGHRS and CDR2 YFSETQ. The CDR3 runs 15 residues. After removal of 0 bases from V and 3 bases from J, the junction contained 0 bases not matched to a gene. The CDR3, as DNA: TGCGCCAGCAGCTTGGTAGCGGGAGGCTACAATGAGCAGTTCTTC. This codes for CASSLVAGGYNEQFF.

The chain joins TRBV5-1 to TRBJ2-2, with D possibly TRBD1 on 5 matching bases. CDR3 size: 15 residues. V gave up 2 bases and J gave up 2 bases, with 10 bases separating them. Germline lookup yields CDR1 SGHRS and CDR2 YFSETQ. The CDR3 DNA follows: TGCGCCAGCAGCTTAGGGGCGACCAACACCGGGGAGCTGTTTTTT. It translates to CASSLGATNTGELFF.

The chain couples TRBV5-1 to TRBJ1-6; weak D call: TRBD1 (6 bases). The CDR3 contains 15 residues. From germline, CDR1 is SGHRS and CDR2 YFSETQ. V lost 0 bases and J lost 11, with 15 bases in between. CDR3 sequence reads: CASSLDREFLAPLHF. The CDR3 nucleotides read TGCGCCAGCAGCTTGGACAGGGAATTTCTGGCACCCCTCCACTTT.

Ten or more counts support this clone. The gene calls are TRBV7-8 and TRBJ2-2, with 12 bases identical to TRBD1. Germline-derived CDR1 and CDR2 are SGHVS and FQNEAQ. Trimming took 2 bases from V and 6 from J; bases not matched to a gene: 13. The CDR3 loop spans 19 amino acids. CDR3 loop: CASSLRAWDRGPVAGELFF. Written as DNA, the CDR3 is TGTGCCAGCAGCTTAAGGGCATGGGACAGGGGGCCCGTGGCCGGGGAGCTGTTTTTT.

The chain carries TRBV28 and TRBJ2-3; the match to TRBD2 covers 9 bases. Germline CDR1 reads MDHEN; CDR2 reads SYDVKM. The ends lost 3 bases at V and 3 bases at J; junction bases unmatched: 7. The CDR3 spans 16 residues. The CDR3 nucleotides read TGTGCCAGCAGTTTTCCGGCTAGCGGGGAGACAGATACGCAGTATTTT. Amino acids: CASSFPASGETDTQYF. The full variable domain, rest sourced from reference TRBV28 and TRBJ2-3, is DVKVTQSSRYLVKRTGEKVFLECVQDMDHENMFWYRQDPGLGLRLIYFSYDVKMKEKGDIPEGYSVSREKKERFSLILESASTNQTSMYLCASSFPASGETDTQYFGPGTRLTVL.

The CDR3 DNA is TGTGCCAGCAGCCCAGGAACAGATTACAATGAGCAGTTCTTC. It encodes CASSPGTDYNEQFF. The J gene is TRBJ2-1, the V gene TRBV28; the D is unclear. The CDR3 is made up of 14 amino acids. V gave up 6 bases and J gave up 4 bases, with 13 bases separating them. Germline V gene sequence: CDR1 MDHEN, CDR2 SYDVKM.

This clone was detected only a few times. The chain combines TRBV27 with TRBJ1-1, with D perhaps matching TRBD1 (6 bases). The CDR3 is 20 residues long. Germline V gives CDR1 MNHEY, CDR2 SMNVEV (reference sequence). V was pared by 2 bases and J by 2 bases, with 27 bases between. CDR3 in amino acids: CASSLTLRSGVMRPNTEAFF. CDR3 coding DNA: TGTGCCAGCAGTTTAACATTGAGATCAGGGGTTATGAGACCTAACACTGAAGCTTTCTTT.